The 24 T cell receptor beta chains below were found in one sample sequenced in a study of blood T cell repertoires in COVID-19. Sequencing used immunoSEQ multiplex PCR; TCRdb keeps in-frame clones, though not all of them. The table shows around 320,000 clones, with around 88% occurring only once. Sequencing was done on a sample of peripheral blood. These TCRs come from a woman aged 25 to 45 who had recovered from COVID-19.

This rearrangement joins TRBV5-1 to TRBJ2-5; 10 positions match TRBD2. Germline assignment: CDR1 SGHRS and CDR2 YFSETQ. The length of the CDR3 is 15 residues. The V segment lost 1 base and the J segment 4 bases; nucleotides outside the gene matches: 4. The CDR3 loop is CASSLTSSGGETQYF. CDR3 DNA: TGCGCCAGCAGCTTGACCTCTAGCGGGGGAGAGACCCAGTACTTC. The whole variable domain, filled in from reference TRBV5-1 and TRBJ2-5, reads KAGVTQTPRYLIKTRGQQVTLSCSPISGHRSVSWYQQTPGQGLQFLFEYFSETQRNKGNFPGRFSGRQFSNSRSEMNVSTLELGDSALYLCASSLTSSGGETQYFGPGTRLLVL.

The V call is TRBV3-1 (or the pseudogene TRBV3-2), the J call TRBJ1-1, with D perhaps TRBD1 (5 bases). CDR3 size: 14 residues. Trimming took off 3 bases at V and 7 bases at J, with 15 bases between the two ends. Germline lookup yields CDR1 LGHDT and CDR2 YNNKEL (reference sequence). In DNA, the CDR3 is TGTGCCAGCAGCCATCTCCAGGGAAAGGGTGAAGCTTTCTTT. Protein product: CASSHLQGKGEAFF.

This chain connects TRBV15 to TRBJ2-1; 14 bases match TRBD2. Per germline, CDR1 LNHNV and CDR2 YYDKDF (reference sequence). V lost 4 bases, J lost 8 bases, and 13 bases stayed unmatched. The CDR3 has 18 amino acids. As DNA, the CDR3 is TGTGCCACCAGCATCTTAGCGACTAGCGGGGGGGCCGGACATGAGCAGTTCTTC. It codes for CATSILATSGGAGHEQFF.

This clone was counted between two and nine times. The chain uses TRBV5-1 and TRBJ1-2, with 9 bases lining up with TRBD1. CDR3 size: 15 residues. Germline-derived CDR1 and CDR2 are SGHRS and YFSETQ. V was clipped by 2 bases and J by 6 bases; unmatched bases: 8. CDR3 coding DNA: TGCGCCAGCAGCTTATTAGGGACAGGGAGTCATGGCTACACCTTC. Protein product: CASSLLGTGSHGYTF.

V usage is TRBV6-2 or TRBV6-3 and J usage is TRBJ1-5; D ambiguous. Germline CDR1 is MNHEY and CDR2 is SVGEGT. This CDR3 has 13 amino acids. Trimming removed 2 bases from V and 7 bases from J, with 9 bases in between. The CDR3 DNA sequence: TGTGCCAGCAGTTACGGGCGAGAGCAGCCCCAGCATTTT. It is translated as CASSYGREQPQHF.

V usage is TRBV28 and J usage is TRBJ2-1; D is ambiguous. Germline assignment: CDR1 MDHEN and CDR2 SYDVKM. CDR3 length equals 11 residues. The V and J ends lost 2 bases and 7 bases respectively, with 3 bases between them. The CDR3 DNA is TGTGCCAGCAGTTTAGAGAATGAGCAGTTCTTC. It specifies CASSLENEQFF.

V and J are TRBV19 and TRBJ1-5, with 9 bases lining up with TRBD1. Germline CDR1 is LNHDA and CDR2 is SQIVND (reference sequence). J gave up 6 bases and V 3 bases, and 6 bases lay outside the gene matches. CDR3 length: 15 residues. CDR3 sequence: CASSMIRTGVQPQHF. The CDR3 nucleotides are TGTGCCAGTAGTATGATTAGGACAGGGGTTCAGCCCCAGCATTTT. The complete variable domain, with remaining parts taken from reference TRBV19 and TRBJ1-5, reads DGGITQSPKYLFRKEGQNVTLSCEQNLNHDAMYWYRQDPGQGLRLIYYSQIVNDFQKGDIAEGYSVSREKKESFPLTVTSAQKNPTAFYLCASSMIRTGVQPQHFGDGTRLSIL.

This chain joins TRBV5-4 and TRBJ1-1; D uncertain. Deletions cut 1 base from V and 0 bases from J, with 10 bases between. From germline, CDR1 is SGHNT and CDR2 YYREEE (reference sequence). CDR3 length: 15 residues. CDR3 loop: CASSLPGLMNTEAFF. The CDR3 nucleotides are TGTGCCAGCAGCTTGCCTGGACTGATGAACACTGAAGCTTTCTTT.

This chain links TRBV10-1 with TRBJ2-3; D is perhaps TRBD1 (6 bases). Trimming took 3 bases from V and 2 from J, leaving 9 bases between them. The CDR3 consists of 14 residues. CDR1 and CDR2 (germline): WNHNN, SYGVQD (reference sequence). For the CDR3, the DNA is TGCGCCAGCAGTGACTGGGGGCACACAGATACGCAGTATTTT. As protein: CASSDWGHTDTQYF.

The chain recombines TRBV18 with TRBJ1-4; no clear D gene. This CDR3 is 13 amino acids long. The ends were cut back, 3 bases at V and 8 bases at J, with 10 bases in the middle. Germline assignment: CDR1 KGHSH and CDR2 LQKENI. CDR3 sequence: CASSPAQSEKLFF. The CDR3 DNA sequence: TGTGCCAGCTCACCTGCCCAAAGCGAAAAACTGTTTTTT.

J is TRBJ1-3 and V is TRBV2, with a possible D match to TRBD1 (5 bases). The CDR3 is 15 amino acids. Trimming pared 6 bases from V and 0 bases from J, leaving 12 bases between. Germline V lookup: CDR1 SNHLY, CDR2 FYNNEI. Written as DNA, the CDR3 is TGTGCCAGCAGCCACGGACAATCCTCTGGAAACACCATATATTTT. It is translated as CASSHGQSSGNTIYF.

V is TRBV6-1 and J is TRBJ2-7; 10 nucleotides align to TRBD1. The CDR3 is 15 amino acids. Looked up from germline, CDR1 is MNHNS and CDR2 is SASEGT. V trimming: 3 bases; J trimming: 6 bases; junction bases outside the gene matches: 8. CDR3 DNA sequence: TGTGCCAGCAGTGACCTCGGGACAGGGGATCTCGAGCAGTACTTC. This translates into CASSDLGTGDLEQYF.

The genes are TRBV4-1 and TRBJ1-6, with D unresolved. CDR1 is MGHRA, CDR2 YSYEKL, per germline. This CDR3 has 16 residues. V lost 0 bases and J lost 2, with 8 bases in between. CDR3 nucleotides: TGCGCCAGCAGCCAAGATCAGACAACCTATAATTCACCCCTCCACTTT. This sequence encodes CASSQDQTTYNSPLHF.

V and J are TRBV11-2 and TRBJ1-1; 8 bases line up with TRBD1. From germline, CDR1 is SGHAT and CDR2 FQNNGV. V lost 6 bases to trimming and J lost 7 bases; unmatched junction nucleotides: 10. This CDR3 has 14 amino acids. The CDR3, as DNA: TGTGCCAGCAGGACCGGGACAGGCGGATTTGAAGCTTTCTTT. This sequence encodes CASRTGTGGFEAFF.

The J gene is TRBJ1-2, the V gene TRBV3-1 (or the pseudogene TRBV3-2); tentative D call: TRBD1 (6 bases). There are 14 residues in the CDR3. Germline CDR1 and CDR2: LGHDT and YNNKEL (reference sequence). Trimming took off 4 bases at V and 3 bases at J, with 12 bases between the two ends. In DNA form, the CDR3 reads TGTGCCAGCAGCCGACCGGGACACGACTATGGCTACACCTTC. It codes for CASSRPGHDYGYTF.

DNA of the CDR3: TGTGCCAGCAGCCGGGGGGGTAGCACAGATACGCAGTATTTT. Translation: CASSRGGSTDTQYF. The chain has TRBV6-5 and TRBJ2-3, with 8 bases aligning to TRBD2. Germline trimming cut 6 bases from V and 0 bases from J; bases unmatched to any gene: 2. Germline values: CDR1 MNHEY, CDR2 SVGAGI. CDR3 length: 14 residues.

In this sample, this clone turned up once. This chain links TRBV15 with TRBJ2-1, with 7 bases fitting TRBD2. Germline V gene sequence: CDR1 LNHNV, CDR2 YYDKDF (reference sequence). The CDR3 length is 14 residues. With 3 bases clipped from V and 6 bases from J, the junction kept 5 bases outside the gene matches. CDR3 nucleotides: TGTGCCACCAGCAGGGGCGGGAGTCGCAATGAGCAGTTCTTC. Protein sequence: CATSRGGSRNEQFF.

This clone is a singleton in its sample. The V call is TRBV24-1, the J call TRBJ2-3, with 13 bases lining up with TRBD2. The ends lost 4 bases at V and 1 base at J; junction bases unmatched: 13. In germline, CDR1 is KGHDR, CDR2 SFDVKD. The CDR3 runs 20 residues. Here the CDR3 DNA reads TGTGCCACCAGTGAGGCACTAGCGGGGGGGCTTTCCCGGCGCACAGATACGCAGTATTTT. Encoded protein: CATSEALAGGLSRRTDTQYF.

V gene TRBV10-1 combines with J gene TRBJ2-7; 7 nucleotides line up with TRBD1. This CDR3 region has 15 residues. The junction had 10 bases not matched to a gene; V was cut back by 4 bases and J by 4 bases. Germline V gene sequence: CDR1 WNHNN, CDR2 SYGVQD (reference sequence). CDR3 DNA sequence: TGCGCCAGCAGTGGACAGGGCCTACCTTCTTACGAGCAGTACTTC. Protein product: CASSGQGLPSYEQYF.

CDR3 sequence: CASSLDQGPYFGYTF. The DNA for the CDR3 is TGTGCCAGCAGCTTGGACCAGGGTCCCTACTTTGGCTACACCTTC. This sequence joins TRBV5-8 and TRBJ1-2; perhaps TRBD1 as D (5 bases). The germline V and J ends were trimmed by 0 bases and 7 bases, with 16 bases remaining between them. The CDR3 consists of 15 residues. Germline V gene sequence: CDR1 SGHTS, CDR2 YDEGEE. Combining the CDR3 with reference TRBV5-8 and TRBJ1-2 gives the whole variable domain EAGVTQSPTHLIKTRGQQATLRCSPISGHTSVYWYQQALGLGLQFLLWYDEGEERNRGNFPPRFSGRQFPNYSSELNVNALELEDSALYLCASSLDQGPYFGYTFGSGTRLTVV.

The chain couples TRBV4-3 to TRBJ1-1; D unresolved. The CDR3 totals 13 residues. The V gene lost 4 bases and the J gene lost 11 bases, with 17 bases spanning the gap. Germline values: CDR1 LGHNA, CDR2 YSLEER. CDR3 sequence: CASSPDPAGRAFF. As DNA, the CDR3 is TGCGCCAGCAGCCCCGACCCGGCGGGGAGGGCTTTCTTT.

This chain connects TRBV28 to TRBJ1-3, with TRBD1 matching 9 bases. The V gene end was trimmed by 2 bases and the J gene end by 2 bases; junction bases not matched to a gene: 16. CDR1 is MDHEN, CDR2 SYDVKM, per germline. The CDR3 consists of 20 residues. CDR3 coding DNA: TGTGCCAGCAGTTTAATAGTCCGGGACAGGGTATTACGAACTGGAAACACCATATATTTT. Residues: CASSLIVRDRVLRTGNTIYF.

The chain couples TRBV4-3 to TRBJ2-4, with 10 bases lining up with TRBD2. J was trimmed by 8 bases and V by 1 base; bases with no gene match: 11. The CDR3 runs 17 residues. CDR1 LGHNA and CDR2 YSLEER come from the germline V gene. CDR3 DNA: TGCGCCAGCAGCCAAGCGGTCGAACTAGCGGGGACGGACATTCAGTACTTC. It encodes CASSQAVELAGTDIQYF.

The CDR3 loop reads CASSSYSHSYEQYF. The CDR3 nucleotides are TGTGCCAGCAGCTCCTACTCCCACTCCTACGAGCAGTACTTC. V and J are TRBV7-2 and TRBJ2-7; no firm D call. The CDR3 contains 14 residues. Germline V CDR1 and CDR2: SGHTA, FQGNSA. With 4 bases removed from V and 0 bases from J, the gap between germline ends came to 10 bases.